This TCR beta chain originates from a study of CD8+ T cells in alopecia areata. Extracted from the samples, RNA was reverse transcribed into cDNA to serve as the sequencing template. Profiled with immunoSEQ multiplex PCR; TCRdb holds only in-frame clones, not every one. This table has 150,000 to 180,000 clones, around half appearing once. V was clipped by 6 bases and J by 0 bases, with 5 bases between them. The CDR3 sequence is 12 residues long. The germline V gene encodes CDR1 MDHEN and CDR2 SYDVKM. The V call is TRBV28, the J call TRBJ1-1, with D hard to call. The specimen was CD8+ T cells sorted from blood, collected at week 0. This sequence originates from a human donor with alopecia areata. The CDR3 nucleotides read TGTGCCAGCAGCCCACTGAACACTGAAGCTTTCTTT. This gives the protein CASSPLNTEAFF.